The 32 T cell receptor beta chains below come from one sample, sequenced in a study of blood T cell repertoires in COVID-19. This table comes from immunoSEQ multiplex PCR, and its TCRdb copy is limited to in-frame clones, with some not included. This table holds approximately 29,000 clones, around nine tenths found once. Specimen: peripheral blood. These receptors were collected from a man between 65 and 85 years old with active COVID-19.

The V and J genes are TRBV28 and TRBJ1-6; D possibly corresponds to TRBD1 (5 bases). The CDR3 is 19 residues long. CDR1 is MDHEN and CDR2 is SYDVKM in the germline V gene. Trimming shortened V by 4 bases and J by 0 bases, and 19 bases separated the two germline ends. The DNA for the CDR3 is TGTGCCAGCAGTTCTCGGGAGGGGCGATTAAGCTCCTATAATTCACCCCTCCACTTT. Its translation is CASSSREGRLSSYNSPLHF. The whole variable domain, filled in from reference TRBV28 and TRBJ1-6, reads DVKVTQSSRYLVKRTGEKVFLECVQDMDHENMFWYRQDPGLGLRLIYFSYDVKMKEKGDIPEGYSVSREKKERFSLILESASTNQTSMYLCASSSREGRLSSYNSPLHFGNGTRLTVT.

J is TRBJ2-4 and V is TRBV20-1, with TRBD1 as a possible D gene (6 bases). This CDR3 is 16 amino acids long. Germline CDR1 DFQATT, CDR2 SNEGSKA (reference sequence). Trimming took off 3 bases at V and 5 bases at J, with 20 bases between the two ends. The CDR3 DNA reads TGCAGTGCTAGTGGGCCGGACAGCCCGGACGAAAACATTCAGTACTTC. Amino acid sequence: CSASGPDSPDENIQYF.

This clone turned up a few times. The chain couples TRBV7-2 to TRBJ1-2; TRBD1 matches 8 bases. The length of the CDR3 is 13 residues. Losses at the gene ends were 3 bases for V and 8 bases for J; bases not matched to a gene: 5. The germline V gene encodes CDR1 SGHTA and CDR2 FQGNSA. The CDR3 region has the DNA TGTGCCAGCAGCTTTCAGGGGGCGTCAGGCTACACCTTC. Translation gives CASSFQGASGYTF.

The genes are TRBV29-1 and TRBJ2-3; D is uncertain. Germline CDR1 reads SQVTM; CDR2 reads ANQGSEA. V was clipped by 4 bases and J by 3 bases, with 11 bases between them. The CDR3 spans 13 residues. The DNA of the CDR3 is TGCAGCGTTGCGGAGAGGTCGACAGATACGCAGTATTTT. Its translation: CSVAERSTDTQYF.

This chain joins TRBV27 and TRBJ2-2; 11 bases are shared with TRBD2. This CDR3 comprises 16 residues. The germline V gene encodes CDR1 MNHEY and CDR2 SMNVEV (reference sequence). J lost 2 bases, V lost 6 bases, and 5 bases had no gene match. DNA for the CDR3: TGTGCCAGCAGGATTAGCGGGAGGGTTAACACCGGGGAGCTGTTTTTT. It specifies CASRISGRVNTGELFF.

Only a few counts were recorded for this clone. The CDR3 DNA reads TGTGCTAGTGTTGACTGGAACGGGATTGGGGAGCAGTACTTC. It yields the protein CASVDWNGIGEQYF. This chain links TRBV12-5 with TRBJ2-7, with D perhaps matching TRBD2 (5 bases). The CDR3 is 14 residues long. V lost 7 bases and J lost 7, with 20 bases in between. CDR1 and CDR2 from the germline V gene are LGHNT and FRNRAP.

This sequence joins TRBV30 and TRBJ1-2; TRBD1 is a possible D gene (5 bases). The germline V and J ends were trimmed by 0 bases and 4 bases, with 12 bases remaining between them. The CDR3 contains 14 residues. The germline CDR1 and CDR2 sequences are GTSNPN and SVGIG (reference sequence). CDR3 sequence: CAWSVSGGSYGYTF. DNA of the CDR3: TGTGCCTGGAGTGTTTCCGGGGGTAGCTATGGCTACACCTTC.

The chain has TRBV7-9 and TRBJ2-3, with D possibly TRBD2 on 6 matching bases. This CDR3 is built from 15 residues. In germline, CDR1 is SEHNR, CDR2 FQNEAQ (reference sequence). Trimming took 2 bases from V and 3 from J, leaving 12 bases between them. The CDR3 region has the DNA TGTGCCAGCAGCTTACTAGCGAAGGGAACAGATACGCAGTATTTT. Amino acids: CASSLLAKGTDTQYF. The variable domain in full, completed from reference TRBV7-9 and TRBJ2-3, reads DTGVSQNPRHKITKRGQNVTFRCDPISEHNRLYWYRQTLGQGPEFLTYFQNEAQLEKSRLLSDRFSAERPKGSFSTLEIQRTEQGDSAMYLCASSLLAKGTDTQYFGPGTRLTVL.

The chain employs TRBV4-3 and TRBJ2-2; D gene unclear. Germline CDR1 LGHNA, CDR2 YSLEER. This CDR3 has 15 residues. The V end was cut by 0 bases, the J end by 5 bases, with 10 bases between. In DNA form, the CDR3 reads TGCGCCAGCAGCCAAGATCATTCCGGGACCGGGGAGCTGTTTTTT. Its translation is CASSQDHSGTGELFF.

This clone is medium-sized. The J gene is TRBJ2-1, the V gene TRBV7-3; the D gene is possibly TRBD2 (6 bases). Trimming pared 3 bases from V and 9 bases from J, leaving 12 bases between. The CDR3 runs to 13 residues. Per the germline V gene, CDR1 is SGHTA and CDR2 is FQGTGA. CDR3 nucleotide sequence: TGTGCCAGCAGCTTGGGCGGGGTTGGTGAGCAGTTCTTC. Its protein product is CASSLGGVGEQFF.

This rearrangement joins TRBV29-1 to TRBJ1-2; a weak D match, TRBD1 (5 bases). The CDR3 is 12 amino acids. The V gene lost 4 bases and the J gene lost 2 bases, with 8 bases spanning the gap. Germline assignment: CDR1 SQVTM and CDR2 ANQGSEA. CDR3 loop: CSVGGDNYGYTF. In nucleotides, the CDR3 is TGCAGCGTTGGGGGGGACAACTATGGCTACACCTTC.

The V gene is TRBV19, the J gene TRBJ2-7, with a weak D call TRBD1 (7 bases). CDR3 length equals 15 residues. CDR1 and CDR2 from the germline V gene are LNHDA and SQIVND (reference sequence). Trimming shortened V by 3 bases and J by 1 base, and 13 bases separated the two germline ends. The CDR3 loop is CASSIVAGGSYEQYF. CDR3 nucleotides: TGTGCCAGTAGTATTGTCGCAGGGGGGTCCTACGAGCAGTACTTC.

V gene TRBV5-4 combines with J gene TRBJ2-7; 7 bases line up with TRBD1. Germline CDR1 SGHNT, CDR2 YYREEE (reference sequence). The CDR3 is made up of 15 amino acids. V lost 2 bases and J lost 2; bases outside the gene matches: 7. The CDR3 sequence is CASSLGGEVAYEQYF. Here the CDR3 DNA reads TGTGCCAGCAGCTTAGGGGGCGAAGTGGCCTACGAGCAGTACTTC.

CDR3 nucleotide sequence: TGCGCCAGCAGCCCGGGACTAGCGGGAGCTAAAGAGACCCAGTACTTC. Encoded protein: CASSPGLAGAKETQYF. The rearrangement joins TRBV5-1 to TRBJ2-5; 14 bases align to TRBD2. The ends lost 4 bases at V and 3 bases at J; junction bases unmatched: 5. This CDR3 contains 16 residues. The germline V gene encodes CDR1 SGHRS and CDR2 YFSETQ.

The chain links TRBV5-6 to TRBJ2-7, with TRBD2 matching 11 bases. V shed 1 base, J shed 7 bases, and the junction held 7 bases outside the gene matches. The germline V gene encodes CDR1 SGHDT and CDR2 YYEEEE. This CDR3 spans 15 amino acids. The CDR3 is CASSLLLAGVGEQYF. DNA for the CDR3: TGTGCCAGCAGCTTGTTACTAGCGGGAGTAGGGGAGCAGTACTTC.

V gene TRBV7-8 combines with J gene TRBJ2-7, with TRBD2 matching over 13 bases. This CDR3 is built from 14 residues. V shed 5 bases and J 2 bases; nucleotides not matched to a gene: 0. Germline CDR1 and CDR2: SGHVS and FQNEAQ. The CDR3 DNA is TGTGCCAGCAGCGGACTAGCGGGAGCCTACGAGCAGTACTTC. Translation gives CASSGLAGAYEQYF.

V is TRBV10-3 and J is TRBJ1-2; no clear D. Germline lookup yields CDR1 ENHRY and CDR2 SYGVKD. V was clipped by 0 bases and J by 4 bases, with 12 bases between them. This CDR3 has 15 amino acids. CDR3 sequence reads: CAISESPGGPYGYTF. CDR3 coding DNA: TGTGCCATCAGTGAGTCCCCAGGAGGCCCCTATGGCTACACCTTC.

The CDR3 DNA sequence: TGTGCCAGCAGTGAATGGGGGGGCCGTGATCCAGATACGCAGTATTTT. This sequence encodes CASSEWGGRDPDTQYF. The rearrangement joins TRBV6-1 to TRBJ2-3; possible D gene TRBD2, 7 bases. Germline-derived CDR1 and CDR2 are MNHNS and SASEGT. This CDR3 comprises 16 residues. V lost 2 bases and J 4 bases, leaving 16 bases between the germline ends.

The genes are TRBV5-1 and TRBJ2-5; 8 nucleotides align to TRBD1. V lost 1 base to trimming and J lost 4 bases; unmatched junction nucleotides: 6. This CDR3 spans 15 amino acids. Germline CDR1 reads SGHRS; CDR2 reads YFSETQ. The CDR3 nucleotides are TGCGCCAGCAGCTTGTCAGGGGGCCCTCGAGAGACCCAGTACTTC. As protein: CASSLSGGPRETQYF. The variable domain in full, completed from reference TRBV5-1 and TRBJ2-5, reads KAGVTQTPRYLIKTRGQQVTLSCSPISGHRSVSWYQQTPGQGLQFLFEYFSETQRNKGNFPGRFSGRQFSNSRSEMNVSTLELGDSALYLCASSLSGGPRETQYFGPGTRLLVL.

The chain joins TRBV27 to TRBJ2-5; the match to TRBD2 covers 10 bases. V lost 4 bases, J lost 4 bases, and 6 bases stayed unmatched. CDR3 length: 15 amino acids. The germline gives CDR1 MNHEY, CDR2 SMNVEV (reference sequence). CDR3 loop: CASSSIAGGGETQYF. The CDR3 DNA is TGTGCCAGCAGTTCTATAGCGGGAGGAGGAGAGACCCAGTACTTC.

J is TRBJ1-1 and V is TRBV19; weak D call: TRBD1 (6 bases). In germline, CDR1 is LNHDA, CDR2 SQIVND (reference sequence). Deletions cut 6 bases from V and 2 bases from J, with 13 bases between. The CDR3 is 14 amino acids. The CDR3: CASSFDRRNTEAFF. The CDR3 region has the DNA TGTGCCAGTAGCTTCGACAGGCGAAACACTGAAGCTTTCTTT.

The chain recombines TRBV19 with TRBJ2-3, with D perhaps TRBD1 (5 bases). V lost 0 bases, J lost 2 bases, and 9 bases lay in between. There are 15 residues in the CDR3. The germline V gene has CDR1 LNHDA and CDR2 SQIVND (reference sequence). CDR3 DNA sequence: TGTGCCAGTAGTATAGATCGAGGACACACAGATACGCAGTATTTT. Translation gives CASSIDRGHTDTQYF.

This clone was picked up one time. The chain has TRBV30 and TRBJ2-3; 8 bases match TRBD2. CDR1 is GTSNPN, CDR2 SVGIG, per germline (reference sequence). The CDR3 totals 15 residues. Germline trimming cut 5 bases from V and 2 bases from J; bases unmatched to any gene: 9. CDR3 nucleotides: TGTGCCTGGGGGACACTAGCGGCCCACACAGATACGCAGTATTTT. It is translated as CAWGTLAAHTDTQYF.

The chain links TRBV28 to TRBJ2-7; 7 bases match TRBD2. This CDR3 is 13 amino acids long. Germline CDR1 reads MDHEN; CDR2 reads SYDVKM. V dropped 5 bases and J dropped 9; count of bases not matched to a gene: 10. The CDR3 region has the DNA TGTGCCAGCAGTCCGGACTGGGGGGGAGGGCAGTACTTC. Amino acids: CASSPDWGGGQYF.

V and J are TRBV5-8 and TRBJ2-4; a weak D match, TRBD2 (6 bases). The germline V gene has CDR1 SGHTS and CDR2 YDEGEE. The CDR3 totals 17 residues. The V end lost 7 bases, the J end lost 0 bases, and 20 bases lay between the germline ends. CDR3 in amino acids: CASPLGGLMLAKNIQYF. CDR3 DNA sequence: TGTGCCAGCCCTCTGGGGGGACTGATGTTAGCCAAAAACATTCAGTACTTC.

V gene TRBV9 combines with J gene TRBJ1-1, with D unresolved. The CDR3 sequence is 14 residues long. V was cut by 0 bases and J by 7 bases, with 13 bases left in between. CDR1 and CDR2 (germline): SGDLS, YYNGEE. The CDR3: CASSVEGRVGEAFF. DNA for the CDR3: TGTGCCAGCAGCGTAGAAGGGAGGGTCGGTGAAGCTTTCTTT.

The V call is TRBV24-1, the J call TRBJ2-4, with TRBD2 matching 12 bases. With V trimmed by 7 bases and J by 6 bases, 6 bases remained unmatched. Germline CDR1 and CDR2: KGHDR and SFDVKD. The CDR3 runs to 15 residues. The CDR3, as DNA: TGTGCCACCAGCGAGCCGGGACTAGCGGGAAACATTCAGTACTTC. Amino acid sequence: CATSEPGLAGNIQYF.

DNA of the CDR3: TGTGCCAGCAGTCAAGAGGGGTTAGGCGGGAATGGCTACACCTTC. It translates to CASSQEGLGGNGYTF. The chain recombines TRBV7-2 with TRBJ1-2; a weak D match, TRBD1 (5 bases). Germline V gene lookup returns CDR1 SGHTA and CDR2 FQGNSA. This CDR3 spans 15 amino acids. Deletions cut 6 bases from V and 6 bases from J, with 20 bases between. The variable domain in full, with the rest retrieved from reference TRBV7-2 and TRBJ1-2, is GAGVSQSPSNKVTEKGKDVELRCDPISGHTALYWYRQSLGQGLEFLIYFQGNSAPDKSGLPSDRFSAERTGGSVSTLTIQRTQQEDSAVYLCASSQEGLGGNGYTFGSGTRLTVV.

CDR3 residues: CASSLEQGQDYTF. The DNA for the CDR3 is TGTGCCAGCAGCTTAGAACAGGGGCAAGACTACACCTTC. This chain connects TRBV11-2 to TRBJ1-2; 7 nucleotides match TRBD1. CDR1 and CDR2 from the germline V gene are SGHAT and FQNNGV. V lost 0 bases, J lost 10 bases, and 5 bases stayed unmatched. CDR3 length: 13 amino acids.

The chain is built from TRBV4-2 and TRBJ2-2; the match to TRBD2 covers 7 bases. The germline V gene encodes CDR1 LGHNA and CDR2 YNFKEQ. V lost 0 bases, J lost 7 bases, and 11 bases stayed unmatched. The CDR3 is made up of 17 amino acids. The CDR3 bases are TGTGCCAGCAGCCAAGAAGCCGGCGGGAGATTATACGGGGAGCTGTTTTTT. Amino acids: CASSQEAGGRLYGELFF.

This chain uses TRBV18 with TRBJ2-1; TRBD2 aligns across 8 bases. Per germline, CDR1 KGHSH and CDR2 LQKENI. The CDR3 runs to 14 residues. V dropped 3 bases and J dropped 7; count of bases not matched to a gene: 5. The CDR3 spells CASSPRGLVNEQFF. CDR3 DNA: TGTGCCAGCTCACCGAGGGGACTAGTGAATGAGCAGTTCTTC.

The table lists this clone with a count of one. The chain combines TRBV12-3 or TRBV12-4 with TRBJ1-2; TRBD1 matches at 10 bases. The CDR3 is 13 amino acids. V was pared by 5 bases and J by 5 bases, with 2 bases of the junction left unmatched. CDR3 loop: CASSPGQGYGYTF. In nucleotides, the CDR3 is TGTGCCAGCAGTCCGGGACAGGGGTATGGCTACACCTTC.